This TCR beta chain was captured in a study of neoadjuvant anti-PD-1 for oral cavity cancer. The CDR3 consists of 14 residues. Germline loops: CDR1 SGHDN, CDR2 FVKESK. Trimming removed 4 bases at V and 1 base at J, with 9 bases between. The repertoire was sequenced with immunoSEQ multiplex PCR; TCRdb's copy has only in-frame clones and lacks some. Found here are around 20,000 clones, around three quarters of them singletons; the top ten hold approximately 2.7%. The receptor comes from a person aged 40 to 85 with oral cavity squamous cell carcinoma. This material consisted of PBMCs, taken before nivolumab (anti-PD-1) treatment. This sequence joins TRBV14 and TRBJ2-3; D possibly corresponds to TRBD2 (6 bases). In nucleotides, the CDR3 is TGTGCCAGCAGCCGAGGACTACGCACAGATACGCAGTATTTT. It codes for CASSRGLRTDTQYF.